These T cell receptor beta chains were read from a single sample in a study of blood T cell repertoires in COVID-19. The data were produced by immunoSEQ multiplex PCR, yet TCRdb's version contains in-frame clones alone and is incomplete. This table has roughly 240,000 clones, roughly 85% appearing once. The sequenced material came from peripheral blood. The receptor set was obtained from a man over 45 with COVID-19, enrolled during active disease. Both conserved end residues are part of each CDR3. D genes are given only for firm matches. Rows give clone size only sometimes, using once, few, many, or a class for an expanded clone.

clone size: once; V gene: TRBV7-3; CDR3 length: 16; J gene: TRBJ2-2; D gene: TRBD1; CDR3 protein: CASSTRQGLNTGELFF; CDR3 DNA: TGTGCCAGCAGCACAAGACAGGGCTTGAACACCGGGGAGCTGTTTTTT
clone size: .; V gene: TRBV4-2; CDR3 length: 14; J gene: TRBJ1-4; D gene: .; CDR3 protein: CASRSGQDNEKLFF; CDR3 DNA: TGTGCCAGCAGGTCGGGACAAGATAATGAAAAACTGTTTTTT
clone size: few; V gene: TRBV5-1; CDR3 length: 14; J gene: TRBJ2-5; D gene: TRBD2; CDR3 protein: CASSLTGGRETQYF; CDR3 DNA: TGCGCCAGCAGCTTGACGGGGGGGCGAGAGACCCAGTACTTC
clone size: .; V gene: TRBV18; CDR3 length: 15; J gene: TRBJ2-2; D gene: .; CDR3 protein: CASSLGAGNTGELFF; CDR3 DNA: TGTGCCAGCTCCTTGGGAGCAGGGAACACCGGGGAGCTGTTTTTT
clone size: once; V gene: TRBV5-1; CDR3 length: 13; J gene: TRBJ1-1; D gene: .; CDR3 protein: CASSLESGFSAFF; CDR3 DNA: TGCGCCAGCAGCTTGGAGTCAGGGTTTTCAGCTTTCTTT
clone size: .; V gene: TRBV5-5; CDR3 length: 15; J gene: TRBJ1-4; D gene: TRBD1; CDR3 protein: CASSLGDRVYEKLFF; CDR3 DNA: TGTGCCAGCAGCTTGGGGGACAGGGTCTATGAAAAACTGTTTTTT
clone size: .; V gene: TRBV27; CDR3 length: 11; J gene: TRBJ2-1; D gene: .; CDR3 protein: CASTEGNEQFF; CDR3 DNA: TGTGCCAGCACGGAGGGCAATGAGCAGTTCTTC
clone size: few; V gene: TRBV5-5; CDR3 length: 15; J gene: TRBJ1-5; D gene: .; CDR3 protein: CASSLGENSNQPQHF; CDR3 DNA: TGTGCCAGCAGCTTGGGAGAAAATAGCAATCAGCCCCAGCATTTT
clone size: .; V gene: TRBV6-2/TRBV6-3; CDR3 length: 13; J gene: TRBJ1-1; D gene: .; CDR3 protein: CASSYLGGTEAFF; CDR3 DNA: TGTGCCAGCAGTTACCTGGGGGGCACTGAAGCTTTCTTT
clone size: few; V gene: TRBV19; CDR3 length: 15; J gene: TRBJ2-7; D gene: .; CDR3 protein: CASSTLRDRSYEQYF; CDR3 DNA: TGTGCCAGTAGTACCTTGCGAGACCGGAGTTACGAGCAGTACTTC
clone size: .; V gene: TRBV28; CDR3 length: 15; J gene: TRBJ1-6; D gene: TRBD1; CDR3 protein: CASSFPGGYNSPLHF; CDR3 DNA: TGTGCCAGCAGTTTTCCAGGGGGTTATAATTCACCCCTCCACTTT
clone size: few; V gene: TRBV5-6; CDR3 length: 16; J gene: TRBJ1-5; D gene: .; CDR3 protein: CASSASGGLHNQPQHF; CDR3 DNA: TGTGCCAGCAGCGCCTCGGGGGGACTCCACAATCAGCCCCAGCATTTT
clone size: .; V gene: TRBV6-2/TRBV6-3; CDR3 length: 14; J gene: TRBJ1-6; D gene: .; CDR3 protein: CASSRQIYNSPLHF; CDR3 DNA: TGTGCCAGCAGTCGACAGATTTATAATTCACCCCTCCACTTT
clone size: .; V gene: TRBV27; CDR3 length: 18; J gene: TRBJ2-1; D gene: TRBD2; CDR3 protein: CASSLSRRGGSSYNEQFF; CDR3 DNA: TGTGCCAGCAGTTTATCGAGGCGGGGGGGCAGCTCCTACAATGAGCAGTTCTTC
clone size: .; V gene: TRBV3-1/TRBV3-2; CDR3 length: 15; J gene: TRBJ2-1; D gene: .; CDR3 protein: CASSQDTRGDNEQFF; CDR3 DNA: TGTGCCAGCAGCCAAGATACGCGGGGTGACAATGAGCAGTTCTTC
clone size: .; V gene: TRBV7-9; CDR3 length: 14; J gene: TRBJ1-2; D gene: .; CDR3 protein: CASSPEVLAYGYTF; CDR3 DNA: TGTGCCAGCAGCCCCGAGGTATTGGCCTATGGCTACACCTTC
clone size: .; V gene: TRBV12-3/TRBV12-4; CDR3 length: 13; J gene: TRBJ2-7; D gene: .; CDR3 protein: CASSLRGSFEQYF; CDR3 DNA: TGTGCCAGCAGTTTACGAGGAAGTTTCGAGCAGTACTTC
clone size: .; V gene: TRBV5-5; CDR3 length: 14; J gene: TRBJ1-1; D gene: TRBD1; CDR3 protein: CASSSQGRNTEAFF; CDR3 DNA: TGTGCCAGCAGCTCACAGGGGAGGAACACTGAAGCTTTCTTT
clone size: .; V gene: TRBV5-4; CDR3 length: 15; J gene: TRBJ2-2; D gene: TRBD2; CDR3 protein: CASSLGTTVTGELFF; CDR3 DNA: TGTGCCAGCAGCCTGGGGACTACCGTCACCGGGGAGCTGTTTTTT
clone size: once; V gene: TRBV4-1; CDR3 length: 17; J gene: TRBJ2-1; D gene: TRBD2; CDR3 protein: CASSQHQTSGGSYEQFF; CDR3 DNA: TGCGCCAGCAGCCAACATCAAACTAGCGGGGGTTCCTATGAGCAGTTCTTC
clone size: .; V gene: TRBV5-1; CDR3 length: 15; J gene: TRBJ2-5; D gene: .; CDR3 protein: CASSIVIQGQETQYF; CDR3 DNA: TGCGCCAGCAGCATCGTTATACAGGGACAAGAGACCCAGTACTTC
clone size: .; V gene: TRBV28; CDR3 length: 15; J gene: TRBJ2-1; D gene: .; CDR3 protein: CASSFRGFVPNEQFF; CDR3 DNA: TGTGCCAGCAGTTTTCGGGGGTTCGTCCCGAATGAGCAGTTCTTC
clone size: .; V gene: TRBV11-2; CDR3 length: 16; J gene: TRBJ2-3; D gene: TRBD2; CDR3 protein: CASSRRLAGNSDTQYF; CDR3 DNA: TGTGCCAGCAGCCGAAGACTAGCGGGGAATTCAGATACGCAGTATTTT
clone size: .; V gene: TRBV3-1/TRBV3-2; CDR3 length: 18; J gene: TRBJ2-3; D gene: TRBD2; CDR3 protein: CASSQPGLLKPSTDTQYF; CDR3 DNA: TGTGCCAGCAGCCAGCCGGGACTATTAAAACCTAGCACAGATACGCAGTATTTT